This TCR beta chain was found in a study of cytotoxic CD8 clonotypes in ibrutinib-treated CLL. As for the study in general: Of the patients, about a dozen were relapsed/refractory, roughly 15 treatment-naive and roughly 17 IGHV unmutated.

V shed 2 bases, J shed 4 bases, and the junction held 7 bases outside the gene matches. This CDR3 is 15 amino acids long. Germline V lookup: CDR1 ENHRY, CDR2 SYGVKD. With respect to this clone: Its antigen is currently unknown.

The planned depth of sequencing spanned 1 in 200,000 to 1 in 1 million T cells. Repertoires were generated with immunoSEQ multiplex PCR, while TCRdb's copy carries only in-frame clones and drops some. Of 300,000 to 350,000 clones listed, just under 80% are singletons. General study results and limits: Clonality increased at ibrutinib response, then returned toward baseline at progression. Public clonotypes, an uncommon group, contracted or remained stable on treatment.

The sequenced sample was PBMCs, obtained before ibrutinib treatment. This sequence originates from a human donor with chronic lymphocytic leukemia. The V gene is TRBV10-3, the J gene TRBJ1-2; TRBD1 agrees at 7 bases. Here the CDR3 reads CAISETPGQPYGYTF. CDR3 sequence (DNA): TGTGCCATCAGTGAGACTCCGGGACAGCCCTATGGCTACACCTTC.